The 3 T cell receptor beta chains reported below all come from one sample, sequenced in a study of T cell changes during pregnancy in multiple sclerosis. The assay was immunoSEQ multiplex PCR, and TCRdb's table has in-frame clones only and misses some. The sample lists about 69,000 clones; approximately 91% were seen once. Here the sequenced sample was peripheral blood, taken before pregnancy. Source of these receptors: a female donor with multiple sclerosis, enrolled in a pregnancy study.

The chain employs TRBV29-1 and TRBJ1-1; TRBD1 matches 11 bases. This CDR3 has 13 amino acids. CDR1 and CDR2 from the germline V gene are SQVTM and ANQGSEA. V was clipped by 8 bases and J by 5 bases; unmatched bases: 7. CDR3 sequence reads: CSFWDRGGTEAFF. The CDR3 bases are TGCAGCTTTTGGGACAGGGGGGGAACTGAAGCTTTCTTT.

This chain connects TRBV27 to TRBJ1-1; D not certain. This CDR3 spans 14 amino acids. The ends were cut back, 2 bases at V and 3 bases at J, with 10 bases in the middle. Germline V gives CDR1 MNHEY, CDR2 SMNVEV (reference sequence). CDR3 in DNA: TGTGCCAGCAGTTTAGCGGGCAGCGACACTGAAGCTTTCTTT. Residues: CASSLAGSDTEAFF.

The chain couples TRBV4-1 to TRBJ2-7; TRBD1 aligns across 7 bases. J gave up 4 bases and V 3 bases, and 12 bases lay outside the gene matches. The CDR3 covers 16 residues. From germline, CDR1 is MGHRA and CDR2 YSYEKL. CDR3 sequence (DNA): TGCGCCAGCAGCCAGGATGCGACAGGGAGAGGTTACGAGCAGTACTTC. Translation gives CASSQDATGRGYEQYF.